The present entry profiles one TCR beta chain with its context. The antigen is unknown. The sample comes from a study of Ad26.COV2.S vaccination and SARS-CoV-2 variants. Across the study: The authors gave Ad26.COV2.S intramuscularly, either once or twice 56 days apart. Broader study findings: The TCR-based breadth and depth measures might underestimate overall T cell responses. Reported findings describe substantial breadth in spike-specific CD8+ and CD4+ T cell responses following vaccination.

Regarding treatment: around 19 received Ad26.COV2.S at low or high dose, single or two shots; about 5 received placebo; per-sample allocation not given. On day 63 after the first injection, vaccine and placebo recipients gave samples. An Ad26 vector expressing Wuhan-strain SARS-CoV-2 spike constituted the vaccine. Germline CDR1 and CDR2: SQVTM and ANQGSEA. The CDR3 is made up of 13 amino acids. Trimming removed 7 bases from V and 7 bases from J; junction bases left unmatched: 9. Libraries were prepared by immunoSEQ multiplex PCR; TCRdb keeps only in-frame clonotypes and omits some of them. Seen here are about 400,000 clones, 92% observed once, and the top ten hold 1.5% to 2%.

Sequencing used peripheral blood, obtained in a trial of Ad26.COV2.S vaccine versus placebo. The receptor was isolated from a person aged 18-65 years who received the Ad26.COV2.S COVID-19 vaccine or a placebo. This chain connects TRBV29-1 to TRBJ1-3; 8 bases map to TRBD1. Here the CDR3 reads CSALGQGGNTIYF. In DNA form, the CDR3 reads TGCAGCGCCCTAGGACAGGGTGGGAACACCATATATTTT.